The 23 T cell receptor beta chains in this list originate from one sample, sequenced in a study of OX40 agonist ivuxolimab in advanced cancers. Produced via immunoSEQ multiplex PCR; TCRdb's table is partial and in-frame only. Found here are roughly 30,000 clones, roughly 86% of them singletons; the top ten hold 58%. Sequencing was performed on CD4+ or CD8+ T cells sorted from blood, taken in a trial of the OX40 agonist ivuxolimab. The receptors derive from an adult with an advanced solid tumor such as melanoma, head and neck, liver or kidney cancer.

V and J are TRBV11-2 and TRBJ2-5; D gene ambiguous. CDR1 is SGHAT, CDR2 FQNNGV, per germline. The CDR3 sequence is 13 residues long. Trimming shortened V by 5 bases and J by 0 bases, and 7 bases separated the two germline ends. In DNA, the CDR3 is TGTGCCAGCAGCCCATCGTACCAAGAGACCCAGTACTTC. Amino acid sequence: CASSPSYQETQYF.

The rearrangement joins TRBV4-3 to TRBJ2-5; D might be TRBD2 (5 bases). The end of the DNA is better explained by TRBJ2-7, so the J call may be wrong. The germline gives CDR1 LGHNA, CDR2 YSLEER. This CDR3 has 13 amino acids. The CDR3 sequence is CASSQEWRDEQYF. The CDR3 coding sequence is TGCGCCAGCAGCCAAGAATGGCGGGACGAGCAGTACTTC.

In this sample, this clone turned up once. V gene TRBV5-4 combines with J gene TRBJ1-1; 7 bases fit TRBD1. Germline values: CDR1 SGHNT, CDR2 YYREEE (reference sequence). The CDR3 totals 17 residues. V shed 0 bases and J 6 bases; nucleotides not matched to a gene: 14. CDR3 sequence reads: CASSLEPLGTVSSEAFF. CDR3 in DNA: TGTGCCAGCAGCTTGGAACCCTTGGGGACAGTAAGTTCTGAAGCTTTCTTT.

The chain uses TRBV2 and TRBJ2-7; 11 bases match TRBD1. CDR3 length: 15 residues. Germline assignment: CDR1 SNHLY and CDR2 FYNNEI. V lost 1 base and J lost 3; bases outside the gene matches: 2. CDR3 in amino acids: CASSEGTGGFYEQYF. The CDR3 nucleotides read TGTGCCAGCAGTGAAGGGACAGGGGGCTTCTACGAGCAGTACTTC.

V usage is TRBV19 and J usage is TRBJ2-5; either TRBD1 or TRBD2 may supply D (6 bases each). V shed 2 bases and J shed 1 base, with 14 bases lying between them. Per germline, CDR1 LNHDA and CDR2 SQIVND (reference sequence). The CDR3 consists of 16 residues. CDR3 in amino acids: CASSIYEGGSQETQYF. DNA of the CDR3: TGTGCCAGTAGTATATACGAGGGGGGCTCCCAAGAGACCCAGTACTTC.

V and J are TRBV6-6 and TRBJ2-1; no clear D gene. Germline V gene data show CDR1 as MNHNY and CDR2 as SVGAGI (reference sequence). The CDR3 is made up of 14 amino acids. Trimming left V 5 bases short and J 4 bases short, with 12 bases between. The CDR3: CASSDQRGYNEQFF. In nucleotides, the CDR3 is TGTGCCAGCAGTGACCAGCGCGGATACAATGAGCAGTTCTTC.

The V gene is TRBV4-3, the J gene TRBJ1-2; tentative D call: TRBD1 (6 bases). The CDR3 is made up of 13 amino acids. Looked up from germline, CDR1 is LGHNA and CDR2 is YSLEER. Between the trimmed V and J ends, which lost 4 bases and 5 bases, there was a span of 11 bases. CDR3 bases: TGCGCCAGCAGCCTTAGGGGGTCATATGGCTACACCTTC. It codes for CASSLRGSYGYTF.

The rearrangement links TRBV9 to TRBJ2-3, with 10 bases identical to TRBD1. CDR1 SGDLS and CDR2 YYNGEE come from the germline V gene. The CDR3 totals 20 residues. Unmatched junction bases numbered 19, after V lost 1 base and J lost 5 bases. CDR3: CASSVYPDRGRPPTEDTQYF. CDR3 sequence (DNA): TGTGCCAGCAGCGTATACCCCGACAGGGGGCGTCCTCCCACAGAAGATACGCAGTATTTT.

This chain links TRBV30 with TRBJ1-3; no clear D. From germline, CDR1 is GTSNPN and CDR2 SVGIG (reference sequence). Trimming took 2 bases from V and 7 from J, leaving 18 bases between them. The CDR3 loop spans 15 amino acids. The CDR3 sequence is CAWSRTSGPKNTIYF. The CDR3 DNA reads as TGTGCCTGGAGTAGGACCTCCGGGCCCAAGAACACCATATATTTT.

V and J are TRBV19 and TRBJ2-7, with unresolved D. Trimming left V 1 base short and J 3 bases short, with 7 bases between. The CDR3 covers 13 residues. Per the germline V gene, CDR1 is LNHDA and CDR2 is SQIVND (reference sequence). Here the CDR3 DNA reads TGTGCCAGTAGTATAGCGCCTGGCTACGAGCAGTACTTC. Protein product: CASSIAPGYEQYF.

The rearrangement uses TRBV28 and TRBJ2-7; 11 nucleotides line up with TRBD2. The CDR3 is 18 residues long. Trimming took 2 bases from V and 3 from J; bases not matched to a gene: 12. The germline V gene encodes CDR1 MDHEN and CDR2 SYDVKM. The DNA for the CDR3 is TGTGCCAGCAGTTTACCGAGAAAACTAGCGGGGGCCCACTACGAGCAGTACTTC. It specifies CASSLPRKLAGAHYEQYF. The complete variable domain, with remaining parts taken from reference TRBV28 and TRBJ2-7, reads DVKVTQSSRYLVKRTGEKVFLECVQDMDHENMFWYRQDPGLGLRLIYFSYDVKMKEKGDIPEGYSVSREKKERFSLILESASTNQTSMYLCASSLPRKLAGAHYEQYFGPGTRLTVT.

The chain carries TRBV7-8 and TRBJ1-1, with a tentative D call TRBD1 (5 bases). V lost 1 base and J lost 6, with 9 bases in between. Germline CDR1 reads SGHVS; CDR2 reads FQNEAQ. CDR3 length: 13 amino acids. As DNA, the CDR3 is TGTGCCAGCAGCTTAGGGGGCGTCCCTGAAGCTTTCTTT. Residues: CASSLGGVPEAFF.

The rearrangement links TRBV5-1 to TRBJ2-3; the D gene is possibly TRBD2 (6 bases). Germline CDR1 reads SGHRS; CDR2 reads YFSETQ. The CDR3 loop spans 14 amino acids. Trimming removed 0 bases from V and 4 bases from J, with 9 bases in between. The DNA of the CDR3 is TGCGCCAGCAGCTTGGGGGACTTTCCAGATACGCAGTATTTT. Translated: CASSLGDFPDTQYF.

The rearrangement joins TRBV19 to TRBJ2-7; 7 bases match TRBD1. Germline V gene data show CDR1 as LNHDA and CDR2 as SQIVND (reference sequence). J was trimmed by 4 bases and V by 1 base; bases with no gene match: 4. This CDR3 comprises 14 residues. The CDR3 here is CASSIGTGLYEQYF. The CDR3 nucleotides are TGTGCCAGTAGTATAGGGACAGGACTGTACGAGCAGTACTTC.

This chain uses TRBV11-3 with TRBJ2-1, with D hard to call. Deletions cut 5 bases from V and 1 base from J, with 12 bases between. CDR1 and CDR2 (germline): SGHNT, YENEEA. The CDR3 has 15 residues. This chain's CDR3 is CASSRIEGSYNEQFF. CDR3 DNA sequence: TGTGCCAGCAGCCGGATTGAAGGTTCCTACAATGAGCAGTTCTTC. Variable domain in full (rest from reference TRBV11-3 and TRBJ2-1): EAGVVQSPRYKIIEKKQPVAFWCNPISGHNTLYWYLQNLGQGPELLIRYENEEAVDDSQLPKDRFSAERLKGVDSTLKIQPAELGDSAVYLCASSRIEGSYNEQFFGPGTRLTVL.

This clone is deemed large. The chain links TRBV9 to TRBJ1-2; the D gene is possibly TRBD1 (6 bases). V was trimmed by 3 bases and J by 0 bases, leaving 9 bases between them. CDR1 is SGDLS, CDR2 YYNGEE, per germline. This CDR3 has 14 amino acids. CDR3 nucleotides: TGTGCCAGCAGCGATGGACAGACTAACTATGGCTACACCTTC. Translating gives CASSDGQTNYGYTF.

V and J are TRBV6-5 and TRBJ1-5; the D gene is possibly TRBD1 (6 bases). Germline CDR1 reads MNHEY; CDR2 reads SVGAGI. The CDR3 sequence is 14 residues long. The germline V and J ends were trimmed by 8 bases and 10 bases, with 21 bases remaining between them. In nucleotides, the CDR3 is TGTGCCAGCTCACCAAACTCCTTAGGGGGTCCCCAGCATTTT. Amino acid sequence: CASSPNSLGGPQHF.

V is TRBV5-1 and J is TRBJ2-7; 7 positions match TRBD2. The CDR3 has 15 amino acids. Germline CDR1 is SGHRS and CDR2 is YFSETQ. V dropped 3 bases and J dropped 1; count of bases not matched to a gene: 7. The CDR3 region has the DNA TGCGCCAGCAGCTCCCTGGGGAGGGGTTCCTACGAGCAGTACTTC. Translating gives CASSSLGRGSYEQYF.

This clone was detected only a few times. This chain links TRBV6-6 with TRBJ1-2, with D maybe TRBD1 (5 bases). CDR1 is MNHNY and CDR2 is SVGAGI in the germline V gene (reference sequence). There are 14 residues in the CDR3. V was shortened by 4 bases and J by 4 bases, with 13 bases between the two germline ends. The CDR3 region has the DNA TGTGCCAGCAGTTCTCCCGGGACCTCCTATGGCTACACCTTC. This encodes CASSSPGTSYGYTF.

This clone was recorded once. The chain combines TRBV28 with TRBJ1-5, with D uncertain. V dropped 8 bases and J dropped 6 bases, with 14 bases sitting between them. Germline assignment: CDR1 MDHEN and CDR2 SYDVKM. This CDR3 region has 13 residues. This CDR3 reads CASGPPLGQPQHF. The CDR3 DNA reads as TGTGCCAGCGGCCCCCCCCTTGGTCAGCCCCAGCATTTT. Based on the CDR3 plus reference TRBV28 and TRBJ1-5, the full variable domain is DVKVTQSSRYLVKRTGEKVFLECVQDMDHENMFWYRQDPGLGLRLIYFSYDVKMKEKGDIPEGYSVSREKKERFSLILESASTNQTSMYLCASGPPLGQPQHFGDGTRLSIL.

The chain joins TRBV10-3 to TRBJ1-2, with unresolved D. CDR3 length: 15 amino acids. V lost 0 bases and J 0 bases, leaving 8 bases between the germline ends. Looked up from germline, CDR1 is ENHRY and CDR2 is SYGVKD. The CDR3 coding sequence is TGTGCCATCAGTGAGTCGAGTGACTCTAACTATGGCTACACCTTC. The encoded protein is CAISESSDSNYGYTF.

The rearrangement uses TRBV6-1 and TRBJ2-1; TRBD2 agrees at 7 bases. Germline V gene sequence: CDR1 MNHNS, CDR2 SASEGT. This CDR3 is 14 amino acids long. V trimming: 2 bases; J trimming: 7 bases; junction bases outside the gene matches: 5. CDR3 amino acids: CASSEIWGGNEQFF. The CDR3, as DNA: TGTGCCAGCAGTGAAATTTGGGGGGGAAATGAGCAGTTCTTC.

This chain links TRBV6-6 with TRBJ2-3; maybe TRBD2 (5 bases). The CDR3 extends over 14 amino acids. V lost 0 bases and J lost 6, with 10 bases in between. CDR1 MNHNY and CDR2 SVGAGI come from the germline V gene (reference sequence). The CDR3 nucleotides are TGTGCCAGCAGTTACTCACCAGGACTGGATACGCAGTATTTT. Its protein product is CASSYSPGLDTQYF.